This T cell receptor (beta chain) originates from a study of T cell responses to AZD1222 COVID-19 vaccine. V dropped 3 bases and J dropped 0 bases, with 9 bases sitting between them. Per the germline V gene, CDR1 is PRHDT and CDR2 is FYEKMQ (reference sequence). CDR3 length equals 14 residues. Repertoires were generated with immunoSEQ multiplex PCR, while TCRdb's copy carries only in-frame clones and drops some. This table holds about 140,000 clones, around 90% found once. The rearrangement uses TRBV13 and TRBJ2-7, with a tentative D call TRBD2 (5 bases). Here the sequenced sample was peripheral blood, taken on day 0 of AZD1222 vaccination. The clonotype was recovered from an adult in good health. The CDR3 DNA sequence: TGTGCCAGCAGCTTCGGCGGGCCCTCCTACGAGCAGTACTTC. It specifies CASSFGGPSYEQYF.